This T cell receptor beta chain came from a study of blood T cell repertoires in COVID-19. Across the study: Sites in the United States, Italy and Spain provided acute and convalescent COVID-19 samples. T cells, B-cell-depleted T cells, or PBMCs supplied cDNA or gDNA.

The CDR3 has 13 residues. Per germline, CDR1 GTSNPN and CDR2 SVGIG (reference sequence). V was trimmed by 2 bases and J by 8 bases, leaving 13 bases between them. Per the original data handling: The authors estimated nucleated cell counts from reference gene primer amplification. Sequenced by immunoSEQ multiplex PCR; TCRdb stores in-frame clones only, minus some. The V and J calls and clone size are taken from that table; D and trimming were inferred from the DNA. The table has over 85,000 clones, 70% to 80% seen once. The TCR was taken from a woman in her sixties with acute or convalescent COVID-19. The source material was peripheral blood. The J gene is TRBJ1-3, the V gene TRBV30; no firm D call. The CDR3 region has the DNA TGTGCCTGGAGTCGTACGGGTTATCACACCATATATTTT. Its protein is CAWSRTGYHTIYF.